The 29 T cell receptor beta chains below all came from one sample that was sequenced in a study of T cells in tuberculosis. Sequenced by immunoSEQ multiplex PCR; TCRdb stores in-frame clones only, minus some. Altogether 29,000 or so clones are present, about 90% being singletons, with the ten largest covering 6.8%. Time point in this sample: new active TB diagnosis, blood taken before or within 7 days of starting treatment. The sequencing used PBMCs, collected at tuberculosis diagnosis. Receptors originate from an adult with tuberculosis.

CDR3 in DNA: TGTGCCAGCAGCTTAGCAGGGGTTGACCCCTACGAGCAGTACTTC. Protein sequence: CASSLAGVDPYEQYF. The chain carries TRBV7-9 and TRBJ2-7; D may be TRBD1 (5 bases). The CDR3 spans 15 residues. Per germline, CDR1 SEHNR and CDR2 FQNEAQ (reference sequence). Trimming removed 0 bases from V and 2 bases from J, with 11 bases in between. The complete variable domain, with remaining parts taken from reference TRBV7-9 and TRBJ2-7, reads DTGVSQNPRHKITKRGQNVTFRCDPISEHNRLYWYRQTLGQGPEFLTYFQNEAQLEKSRLLSDRFSAERPKGSFSTLEIQRTEQGDSAMYLCASSLAGVDPYEQYFGPGTRLTVT.

The gene calls are TRBV4-1 and TRBJ2-7; 9 positions agree with TRBD2. V shed 4 bases, J shed 1 base, and the junction held 5 bases outside the gene matches. Germline V lookup: CDR1 MGHRA, CDR2 YSYEKL. This CDR3 is 15 amino acids long. CDR3 DNA sequence: TGCGCCAGCAGCCTCAATAGCGGGAGTTCCTACGAGCAGTACTTC. Protein product: CASSLNSGSSYEQYF.

The V and J genes are TRBV12-2 and TRBJ2-7; the tabulated D call, TRBD1, remains unverified against the DNA. TRBV12-2 is a listed pseudogene. The CDR3 is 15 amino acids. The CDR3 nucleotides read TGTGCAAGTCGCTGGGCCGGGACAGGGGGTCACGAGCAGTACTTC. Protein product: CASRWAGTGGHEQYF.

This sequence joins TRBV7-2 and TRBJ1-1, with D hard to call. The germline CDR1 and CDR2 sequences are SGHTA and FQGNSA. The CDR3 sequence is 13 residues long. The V and J ends lost 9 bases and 11 bases respectively, with 22 bases between them. CDR3 amino acids: CASLEQLNLEAFF. Written as DNA, the CDR3 is TGTGCCAGTTTGGAACAGCTAAATTTAGAGGCTTTCTTT. The variable domain in full, completed from reference TRBV7-2 and TRBJ1-1, reads GAGVSQSPSNKVTEKGKDVELRCDPISGHTALYWYRQSLGQGLEFLIYFQGNSAPDKSGLPSDRFSAERTGGSVSTLTIQRTQQEDSAVYLCASLEQLNLEAFFGQGTRLTVV.

The V gene is TRBV10-1, the J gene TRBJ1-1; D not resolved. Trimming shortened V by 6 bases and J by 3 bases, and 11 bases separated the two germline ends. CDR3 size: 13 residues. Germline lookup yields CDR1 WNHNN and CDR2 SYGVQD (reference sequence). In nucleotides, the CDR3 is TGCGCCAGCAGCTTTAATCGAGACACTGAAGCTTTCTTT. Amino acid sequence: CASSFNRDTEAFF.

V and J are TRBV5-1 and TRBJ1-5; D is perhaps TRBD1 (6 bases). Germline-derived CDR1 and CDR2 are SGHRS and YFSETQ. The CDR3 is made up of 15 amino acids. V was pared by 0 bases and J by 4 bases, with 11 bases between. This CDR3 reads CASSLEAGANQPQHF. CDR3 coding DNA: TGCGCCAGCAGCTTGGAGGCGGGGGCTAATCAGCCCCAGCATTTT.

This chain connects TRBV4-2 to TRBJ2-2, with TRBD1 matching over 7 bases. Trimming took 4 bases from V and 5 from J; bases not matched to a gene: 10. CDR3 length equals 16 residues. CDR1 and CDR2 from the germline V gene are LGHNA and YNFKEQ. CDR3 DNA sequence: TGTGCCAGCAGCCGAGAGACAGGGTCTGGGACCGGGGAGCTGTTTTTT. The encoded protein is CASSRETGSGTGELFF.

This chain connects TRBV6-5 to TRBJ2-1, with 9 bases lining up with TRBD1. Germline V CDR1 and CDR2: MNHEY, SVGAGI. The CDR3 totals 15 residues. With 3 bases clipped from V and 6 bases from J, the junction kept 6 bases outside the gene matches. CDR3 coding DNA: TGTGCCAGCAGTTATTTTGGGACAGGGACCAATGAGCAGTTCTTC. Protein: CASSYFGTGTNEQFF.

The V gene is TRBV28, the J gene TRBJ2-1, with 11 bases lining up with TRBD2. CDR1 is MDHEN and CDR2 is SYDVKM in the germline V gene. The V gene end was trimmed by 5 bases and the J gene end by 7 bases; junction bases not matched to a gene: 7. The CDR3 extends over 15 amino acids. Here the CDR3 DNA reads TGTGCCAGCAGTACTTCCGGGACTAGCGGAAATGAGCAGTTCTTC. Its protein is CASSTSGTSGNEQFF.

This clone was detected once. V usage is TRBV19 and J usage is TRBJ2-7; possibly TRBD2 for D (5 bases). Deletions cut 4 bases from V and 3 bases from J, with 13 bases between. Germline V gene sequence: CDR1 LNHDA, CDR2 SQIVND (reference sequence). The CDR3 is 14 residues long. This CDR3 is CASSRAGGGYEQYF. DNA of the CDR3: TGTGCCAGTAGTAGGGCAGGTGGAGGCTACGAGCAGTACTTC. Based on the CDR3 plus reference TRBV19 and TRBJ2-7, the full variable domain is DGGITQSPKYLFRKEGQNVTLSCEQNLNHDAMYWYRQDPGQGLRLIYYSQIVNDFQKGDIAEGYSVSREKKESFPLTVTSAQKNPTAFYLCASSRAGGGYEQYFGPGTRLTVT.

This rearrangement joins TRBV28 to TRBJ2-1; D gene uncertain. Between the trimmed V and J ends, which lost 3 bases and 3 bases, there was a span of 6 bases. There are 13 residues in the CDR3. Germline loops: CDR1 MDHEN, CDR2 SYDVKM. The CDR3 loop reads CASSFSLYNEQFF. The DNA for the CDR3 is TGTGCCAGCAGTTTTTCACTCTACAATGAGCAGTTCTTC.

The chain combines TRBV7-2 with TRBJ1-2, with TRBD1 matching over 7 bases. This CDR3 is built from 16 residues. The V gene's germline CDR1 is SGHTA and CDR2 FQGNSA. With 1 base clipped from V and 4 bases from J, the junction kept 9 bases outside the gene matches. The chain's CDR3 is CASSLGQQGSGYGYTF. CDR3 nucleotides: TGTGCCAGCAGCTTAGGGCAACAGGGGTCCGGCTATGGCTACACCTTC.

The rearrangement uses TRBV5-6 and TRBJ2-7, with a weak D call TRBD2 (5 bases). There are 11 residues in the CDR3. CDR1 and CDR2 (germline): SGHDT, YYEEEE. V lost 5 bases and J 7 bases, leaving 10 bases between the germline ends. DNA of the CDR3: TGTGCCAGCAGTTTCCGCGGGGAGCAGTACTTC. It translates to CASSFRGEQYF.

The V call is TRBV18, the J call TRBJ1-1; a weak D match, TRBD1 (5 bases). Trimming cost V 5 bases and J 4 bases, with 8 bases left between them. The CDR3 length is 12 residues. The germline gives CDR1 KGHSH, CDR2 LQKENI. Here the CDR3 reads CASSSGVTEAFF. CDR3 coding DNA: TGTGCCAGCTCATCGGGGGTCACTGAAGCTTTCTTT.

The chain is built from TRBV19 and TRBJ1-5; TRBD1 might be the D (5 bases). Per the germline V gene, CDR1 is LNHDA and CDR2 is SQIVND (reference sequence). This CDR3 has 15 amino acids. V was shortened by 8 bases and J by 3 bases, with 17 bases between the two germline ends. The CDR3: CASFPRVGPNQPQHF. The CDR3 nucleotides read TGTGCCAGTTTCCCCAGGGTGGGCCCCAATCAGCCCCAGCATTTT.

The V and J genes are TRBV19 and TRBJ1-6; no firm D call. The germline gives CDR1 LNHDA, CDR2 SQIVND (reference sequence). V was pared by 7 bases and J by 7 bases, with 11 bases between. The CDR3 spans 13 residues. DNA for the CDR3: TGTGCCAGTAATTCGGTCTTAAATTCACCCCTCCACTTT. This sequence encodes CASNSVLNSPLHF.

The rearrangement links TRBV15 to TRBJ2-3; 9 bases agree with TRBD1. Trimming took 2 bases from V and 2 from J; bases not matched to a gene: 5. Germline lookup yields CDR1 LNHNV and CDR2 YYDKDF (reference sequence). The CDR3 covers 16 residues. The CDR3: CATSRWTGVTTDTQYF. The DNA for the CDR3 is TGTGCCACCAGCAGATGGACAGGGGTGACCACAGATACGCAGTATTTT. Filled out from reference TRBV15 and TRBJ2-3, the complete variable domain reads DAMVIQNPRYQVTQFGKPVTLSCSQTLNHNVMYWYQQKSSQAPKLLFHYYDKDFNNEADTPDNFQSRRPNTSFCFLDIRSPGLGDTAMYLCATSRWTGVTTDTQYFGPGTRLTVL.

The rearrangement uses TRBV29-1 and TRBJ2-6; weak D call: TRBD2 (5 bases). The CDR3 has 16 residues. Germline loops: CDR1 SQVTM, CDR2 ANQGSEA. Trimming removed 3 bases from V and 2 bases from J, with 14 bases in between. The DNA for the CDR3 is TGCAGCGTTGACGATGGTAGGAGGCCTGGGGCCAACGTCCTGACTTTC. This codes for CSVDDGRRPGANVLTF.

The CDR3 bases are TGTGCCAGCAGCTTATCGGCCATTACAGGGGTGCGTTCACCCCTCCACTTT. Its protein product is CASSLSAITGVRSPLHF. The chain has TRBV11-2 and TRBJ1-6; 7 bases match TRBD1. There are 17 residues in the CDR3. V dropped 2 bases and J dropped 9; count of bases not matched to a gene: 13. CDR1 is SGHAT, CDR2 FQNNGV, per germline.

The gene calls are TRBV25-1 and TRBJ2-1; 14 nucleotides align to TRBD2. With 10 bases clipped from V and 9 bases from J, the junction kept 14 bases outside the gene matches. The CDR3 is 16 amino acids. Germline V CDR1 and CDR2: MGHDK, SYGVNS. This chain's CDR3 is CATKRPTSGGALEQFF. The CDR3 DNA follows: TGTGCCACCAAAAGACCGACTAGCGGGGGGGCCCTTGAGCAGTTCTTC. Full variable domain (outside the CDR3, taken from reference TRBV25-1 and TRBJ2-1): EADIYQTPRYLVIGTGKKITLECSQTMGHDKMYWYQQDPGMELHLIHYSYGVNSTEKGDLSSESTVSRIRTEHFPLTLESARPSHTSQYLCATKRPTSGGALEQFFGPGTRLTVL.

J is TRBJ2-6 and V is TRBV29-1, with D tentatively TRBD2 (5 bases). The CDR3 sequence is 15 residues long. Germline V lookup: CDR1 SQVTM, CDR2 ANQGSEA. The V end lost 6 bases, the J end lost 2 bases, and 14 bases lay between the germline ends. The CDR3 loop reads CSVVGAQPGANVLTF. In DNA form, the CDR3 reads TGCAGCGTCGTGGGAGCCCAGCCTGGGGCCAACGTCCTGACTTTC.

The rearrangement uses TRBV2 and TRBJ2-5; D call uncertain. Between the trimmed V and J ends, which lost 6 bases and 7 bases, there was a span of 12 bases. This CDR3 has 12 amino acids. CDR1 is SNHLY and CDR2 is FYNNEI in the germline V gene. This CDR3 is CASSQSPGTQYF. Here the CDR3 DNA reads TGTGCCAGCAGCCAGAGTCCGGGGACCCAGTACTTC.

This clone was detected only a few times. The V and J genes are TRBV15 and TRBJ1-2, with a possible D match to TRBD1 (5 bases). This CDR3 is built from 12 residues. Trimming stripped 5 bases from V and 4 bases from J, with 8 bases between. Germline loops: CDR1 LNHNV, CDR2 YYDKDF (reference sequence). In DNA, the CDR3 is TGTGCCACCAGCGGAACAGGCTATGGCTACACCTTC. Translating it yields CATSGTGYGYTF.

The chain has TRBV25-1 and TRBJ1-2; the match to TRBD1 covers 11 bases. The length of the CDR3 is 16 residues. V shed 7 bases and J 0 bases; nucleotides not matched to a gene: 7. Germline assignment: CDR1 MGHDK and CDR2 SYGVNS. In nucleotides, the CDR3 is TGTGCCAGCACTCCGGGACAGGGGGTGTCTAACTATGGCTACACCTTC. Translated, it gives CASTPGQGVSNYGYTF.

The CDR3: CASSQEERTYSYNEQFF. CDR3 bases: TGTGCCAGCAGCCAAGAGGAAAGGACTTATTCCTACAATGAGCAGTTCTTC. The rearrangement uses TRBV4-2 and TRBJ2-1; D is perhaps TRBD2 (5 bases). V lost 0 bases to trimming and J lost 1 base, with 13 bases between them. Germline-derived CDR1 and CDR2 are LGHNA and YNFKEQ. The CDR3 has 17 residues.

The chain employs TRBV5-1 and TRBJ2-3, with a tentative D call TRBD2 (6 bases). The ends were cut back, 0 bases at V and 4 bases at J, with 15 bases in the middle. CDR1 is SGHRS and CDR2 is YFSETQ in the germline V gene. This CDR3 region has 16 residues. In DNA, the CDR3 is TGCGCCAGCAGCTTGGAGTTGGCTAGCGTCTCAGATACGCAGTATTTT. Protein product: CASSLELASVSDTQYF. Full variable domain (remainder filled in from reference TRBV5-1 and TRBJ2-3): KAGVTQTPRYLIKTRGQQVTLSCSPISGHRSVSWYQQTPGQGLQFLFEYFSETQRNKGNFPGRFSGRQFSNSRSEMNVSTLELGDSALYLCASSLELASVSDTQYFGPGTRLTVL.

The chain combines TRBV6-1 with TRBJ2-3; D possibly corresponds to TRBD2 (6 bases). The V gene's germline CDR1 is MNHNS and CDR2 SASEGT. Deletions cut 1 base from V and 0 bases from J, with 11 bases between. The CDR3 sequence is 16 residues long. The CDR3 nucleotides are TGTGCCAGCAGTGAAGAGCGGGTCTTAAGCACAGATACGCAGTATTTT. Translated, it gives CASSEERVLSTDTQYF.

The gene calls are TRBV7-2 and TRBJ2-1; D possibly corresponds to TRBD2 (6 bases). Germline assignment: CDR1 SGHTA and CDR2 FQGNSA. V lost 4 bases and J 6 bases, leaving 10 bases between the germline ends. CDR3 length: 13 residues. The CDR3 here is CASSWRGSNEQFF. The CDR3 coding sequence is TGTGCCAGCAGCTGGAGGGGATCCAATGAGCAGTTCTTC.

The count of this clone is one. The chain recombines TRBV27 with TRBJ1-6; D is unclear. Germline V gene sequence: CDR1 MNHEY, CDR2 SMNVEV (reference sequence). The CDR3 runs 12 residues. V was cut by 8 bases and J by 8 bases, with 10 bases left in between. The CDR3 is CASRVLDSPLHF. As DNA, the CDR3 is TGTGCCAGCCGGGTCCTTGATTCACCCCTCCACTTT.